This T cell receptor beta chain was recorded in a study of cytomegalovirus exposure and HLA in healthy donors. Study results and caveats: Association with HLA alleles at 0.05 false discovery rate was found for 15,000 to 20,000 TCR beta sequences in a later analysis. As was reported, the classifier diagnosed cytomegalovirus status with high specificity and sensitivity. Productive rates of about 87% or about 30% were seen for most TCR beta V segments in an earlier analysis.

A note on this clone: Its antigen is currently unknown.

The PCR used 60 Vbeta and 13 Jbeta primers. TCRdb's copy holds only in-frame clones and misses some; the assay was immunoSEQ multiplex PCR. The sample shows approximately 160,000 clones, about three quarters of them seen only once. Germline-derived CDR1 and CDR2 are ENHRY and SYGVKD. J gave up 3 bases and V 3 bases, and 14 bases lay outside the gene matches. The CDR3 spans 17 residues. The rearrangement links TRBV10-3 to TRBJ2-7; 7 positions match TRBD1. Sequencing used PBMCs. This receptor was taken from a woman between 25 and 40 years old in good health and CMV-seropositive. The CDR3 DNA is TGTGCCATCAGTGATTTGGGGCCGGGACAGCCAAACTACGAGCAGTACTTC. It codes for CAISDLGPGQPNYEQYF.